The clone carrying this TCR beta chain was counted only a few times. Its antigen remains unknown. Treatment here: oral pan-JAK inhibitor, 5-10 mg twice daily. Those with alopecia areata gave lesional scalp punch biopsies and peripheral blood. This entry is derived from a study of CD8+ T cells in alopecia areata. General study findings and limits: TCR sharing was clearer in mice than between patients, perhaps partly owing to patient HLA diversity. In scalp, tofacitinib significantly decreased clonality and expanded CD8+ clones among the top 100. An increase in clonality over normal scalp was evident in lesional scalp, especially alopecia totalis/universalis.

Germline-derived CDR1 and CDR2 are GTSNPN and SVGIG (reference sequence). The CDR3 runs 12 residues. Trimming cost V 3 bases and J 1 base, with 6 bases left between them. Sequencing templates came from extracted RNA that was reverse transcribed into cDNA. TCRdb keeps only in-frame clones here, not all; method: immunoSEQ multiplex PCR. The table lists some 180,000 clones, about 53% of them singletons. The specimen was CD8+ T cells sorted from blood, collected at week 24, from a patient treated with tofacitinib. The chain carries TRBV30 and TRBJ1-1; D gene ambiguous. The sequence was collected from a human donor with alopecia areata. The CDR3 is CAWSQTNTEAFF. The CDR3 DNA sequence: TGTGCCTGGAGCCAGACGAACACTGAAGCTTTCTTT.